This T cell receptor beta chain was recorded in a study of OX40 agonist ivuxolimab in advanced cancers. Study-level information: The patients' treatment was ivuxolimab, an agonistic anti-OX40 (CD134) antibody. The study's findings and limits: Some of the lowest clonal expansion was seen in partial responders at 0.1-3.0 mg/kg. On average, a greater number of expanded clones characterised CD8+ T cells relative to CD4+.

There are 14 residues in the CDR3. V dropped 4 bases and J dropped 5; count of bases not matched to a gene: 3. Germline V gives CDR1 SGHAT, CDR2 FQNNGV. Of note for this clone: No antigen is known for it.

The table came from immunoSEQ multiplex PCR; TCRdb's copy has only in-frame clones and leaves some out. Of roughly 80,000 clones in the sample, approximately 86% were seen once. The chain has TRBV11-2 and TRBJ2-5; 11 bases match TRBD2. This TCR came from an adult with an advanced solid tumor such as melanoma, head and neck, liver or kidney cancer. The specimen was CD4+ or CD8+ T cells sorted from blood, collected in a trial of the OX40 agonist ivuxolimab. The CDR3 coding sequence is TGTGCCAGCAGCTCGACTAGCGGGGTTGAGACCCAGTACTTC. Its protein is CASSSTSGVETQYF.